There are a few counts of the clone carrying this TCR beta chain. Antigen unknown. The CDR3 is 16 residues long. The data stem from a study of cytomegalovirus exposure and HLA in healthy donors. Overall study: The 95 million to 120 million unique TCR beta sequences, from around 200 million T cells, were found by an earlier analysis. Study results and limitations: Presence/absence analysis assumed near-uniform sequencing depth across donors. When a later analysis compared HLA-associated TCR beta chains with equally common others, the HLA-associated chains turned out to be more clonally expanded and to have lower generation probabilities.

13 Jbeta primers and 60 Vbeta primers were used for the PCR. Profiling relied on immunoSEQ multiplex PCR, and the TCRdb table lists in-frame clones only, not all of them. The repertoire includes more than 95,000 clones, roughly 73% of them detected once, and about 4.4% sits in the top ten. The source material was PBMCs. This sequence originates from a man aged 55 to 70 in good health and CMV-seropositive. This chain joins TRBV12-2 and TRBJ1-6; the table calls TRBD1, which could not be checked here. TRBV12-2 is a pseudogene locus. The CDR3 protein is CASRLGSDRGDSPLHF. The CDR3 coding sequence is TGTGCAAGTCGCTTAGGGAGCGACAGGGGAGATTCACCCCTCCACTTT.